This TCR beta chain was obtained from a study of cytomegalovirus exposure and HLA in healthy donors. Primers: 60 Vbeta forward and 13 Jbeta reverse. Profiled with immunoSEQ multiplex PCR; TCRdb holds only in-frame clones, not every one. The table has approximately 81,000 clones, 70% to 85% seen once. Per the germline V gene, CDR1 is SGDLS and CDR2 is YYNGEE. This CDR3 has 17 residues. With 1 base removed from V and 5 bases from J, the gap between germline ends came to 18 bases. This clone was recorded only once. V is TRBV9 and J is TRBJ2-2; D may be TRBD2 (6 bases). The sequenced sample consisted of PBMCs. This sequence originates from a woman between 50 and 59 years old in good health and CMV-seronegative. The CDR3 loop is CASSVSGPLLGTGELFF. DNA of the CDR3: TGTGCCAGCAGCGTAAGCGGGCCCCTACTAGGGACCGGGGAGCTGTTTTTT. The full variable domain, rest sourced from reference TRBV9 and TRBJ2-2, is DSGVTQTPKHLITATGQRVTLRCSPRSGDLSVYWYQQSLDQGLQFLIQYYNGEERAKGNILERFSAQQFPDLHSELNLSSLELGDSALYFCASSVSGPLLGTGELFFGEGSRLTVL.